This T cell receptor (beta chain) was obtained from a study of OX40 agonist ivuxolimab in advanced cancers. The CDR3 length is 15 residues. Per the germline V gene, CDR1 is MGHDK and CDR2 is SYGVNS. V shed 2 bases and J 9 bases; nucleotides not matched to a gene: 7. Method: immunoSEQ multiplex PCR; TCRdb's copy keeps in-frame clones and lacks some. The sample yields under 55,000 clones, over 65% seen once. The sample consisted of CD4+ or CD8+ T cells sorted from blood, taken in a trial of the OX40 agonist ivuxolimab. The chain couples TRBV25-1 to TRBJ1-6; 7 positions match TRBD1. This sequence was found in an adult with an advanced solid tumor such as melanoma, head and neck, liver or kidney cancer. CDR3 sequence: CASSEGDSLFSPLHF. The CDR3 nucleotides are TGTGCCAGCAGTGAAGGGGACAGCCTCTTTTCACCCCTCCACTTT.